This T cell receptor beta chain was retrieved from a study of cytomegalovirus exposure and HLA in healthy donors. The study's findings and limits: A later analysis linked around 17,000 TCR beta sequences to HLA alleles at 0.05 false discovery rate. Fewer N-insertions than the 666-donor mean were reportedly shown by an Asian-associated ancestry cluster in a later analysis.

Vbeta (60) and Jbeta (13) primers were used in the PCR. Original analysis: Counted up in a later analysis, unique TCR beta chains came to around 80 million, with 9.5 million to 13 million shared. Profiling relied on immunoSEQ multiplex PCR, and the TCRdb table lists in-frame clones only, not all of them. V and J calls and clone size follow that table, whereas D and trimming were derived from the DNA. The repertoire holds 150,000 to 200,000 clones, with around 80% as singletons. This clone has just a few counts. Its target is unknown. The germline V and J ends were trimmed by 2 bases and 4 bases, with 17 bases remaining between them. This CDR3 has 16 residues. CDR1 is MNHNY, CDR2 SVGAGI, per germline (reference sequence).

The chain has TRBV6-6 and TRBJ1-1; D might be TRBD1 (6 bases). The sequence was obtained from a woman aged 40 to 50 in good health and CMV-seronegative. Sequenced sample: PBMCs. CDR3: CASSYTSYRESTEAFF. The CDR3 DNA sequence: TGTGCCAGCAGTTACACGAGCTACAGGGAAAGCACTGAAGCTTTCTTT.